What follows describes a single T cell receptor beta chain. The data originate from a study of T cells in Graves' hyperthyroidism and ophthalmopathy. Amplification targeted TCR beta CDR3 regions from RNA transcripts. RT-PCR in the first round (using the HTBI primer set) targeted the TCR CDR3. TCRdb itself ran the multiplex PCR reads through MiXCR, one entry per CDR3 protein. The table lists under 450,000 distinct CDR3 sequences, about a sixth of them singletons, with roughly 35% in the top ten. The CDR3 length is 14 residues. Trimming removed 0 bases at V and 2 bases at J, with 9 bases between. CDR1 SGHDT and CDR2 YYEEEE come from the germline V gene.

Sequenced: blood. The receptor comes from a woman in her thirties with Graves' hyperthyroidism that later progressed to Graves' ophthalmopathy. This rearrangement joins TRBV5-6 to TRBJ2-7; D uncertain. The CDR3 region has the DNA TGTGCCAGCAGCTTGGCCGCCGCTACCTACGAGCAGTACTTC. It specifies CASSLAAATYEQYF. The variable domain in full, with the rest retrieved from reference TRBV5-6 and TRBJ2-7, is DAGVTQSPTHLIKTRGQQVTLRCSPKSGHDTVSWYQQALGQGPQFIFQYYEEEERQRGNFPDRFSGHQFPNYSSELNVNALLLGDSALYLCASSLAAATYEQYFGPGTRLTVT.